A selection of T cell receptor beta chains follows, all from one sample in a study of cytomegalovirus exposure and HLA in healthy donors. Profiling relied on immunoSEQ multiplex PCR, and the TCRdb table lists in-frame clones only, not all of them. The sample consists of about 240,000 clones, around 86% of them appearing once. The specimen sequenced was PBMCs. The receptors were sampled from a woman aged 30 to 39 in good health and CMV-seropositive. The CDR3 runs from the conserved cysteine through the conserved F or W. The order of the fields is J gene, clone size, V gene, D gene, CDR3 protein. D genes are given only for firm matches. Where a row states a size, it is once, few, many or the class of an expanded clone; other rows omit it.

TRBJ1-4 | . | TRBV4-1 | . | CASSQWSGTAEKLFF
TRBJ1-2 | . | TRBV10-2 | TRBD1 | CASSEPGQGNYGYTF
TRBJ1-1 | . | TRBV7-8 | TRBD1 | CASSPGGDSATEAFF
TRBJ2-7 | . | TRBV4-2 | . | CASSQVEAGEGVSYEQYF
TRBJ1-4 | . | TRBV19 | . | CASRDLEVANEKLFF
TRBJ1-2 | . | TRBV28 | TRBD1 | CASSLPQGSGGYGYTF
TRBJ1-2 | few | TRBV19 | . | CASSFQTGSYGYTF
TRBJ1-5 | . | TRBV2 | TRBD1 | CASSGITGDSNQPQHF
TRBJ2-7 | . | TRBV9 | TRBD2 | CASSVGGAGHEQYF
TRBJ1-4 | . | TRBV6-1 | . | CASSEGQGYEKLFF
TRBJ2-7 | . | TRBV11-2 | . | CASSQGAGGYEQYF
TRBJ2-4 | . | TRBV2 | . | CASSPLAKNIQYF
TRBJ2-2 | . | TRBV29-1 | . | CSVTYRDLNTGELFF
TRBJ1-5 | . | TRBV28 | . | CASSLSQGINSNQPQHF
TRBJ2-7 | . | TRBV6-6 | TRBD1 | CASSSATGDFHEQYF
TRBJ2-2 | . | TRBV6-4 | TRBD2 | CASSEGGGTRVTGELFF
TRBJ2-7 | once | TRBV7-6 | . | CASSSFNYEQYF
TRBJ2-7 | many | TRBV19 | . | CASRPDSGEQYF
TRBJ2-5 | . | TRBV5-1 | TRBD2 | CASSLWTSGSGGETQYF
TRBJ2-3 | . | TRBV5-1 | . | CASSPTSTDTQYF
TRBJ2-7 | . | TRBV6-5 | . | CASSYSGGATYEQYF
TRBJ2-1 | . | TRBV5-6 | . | CASSLGGLTYNEQFF
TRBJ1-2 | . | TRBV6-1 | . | CASSEKSPGGYTF
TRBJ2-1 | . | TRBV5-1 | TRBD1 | CASSFKLQGARYEQFF
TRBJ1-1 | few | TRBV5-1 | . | CASSSQVNTEAFF
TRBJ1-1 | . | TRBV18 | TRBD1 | CASSPPAGQGKMNTEAFF
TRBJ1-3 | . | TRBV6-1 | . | CASREIGNTIYF
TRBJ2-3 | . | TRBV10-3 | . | CAISDITESSTDTQYF
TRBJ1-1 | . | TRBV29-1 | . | CSVVRGTEAFF
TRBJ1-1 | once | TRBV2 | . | CASSELVRMNTEAFF
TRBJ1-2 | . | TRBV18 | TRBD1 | CASSRTGLLYVYTF
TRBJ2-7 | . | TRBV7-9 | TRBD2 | CASSLTSGTTYEQYF
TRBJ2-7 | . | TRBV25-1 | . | CASIFRRLATYEQYF
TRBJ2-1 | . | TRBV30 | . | CAWSRGTEQFF
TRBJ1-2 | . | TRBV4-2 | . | CASSQERPQDGYTF
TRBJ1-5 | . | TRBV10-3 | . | CAIMAQGGNQPQHF
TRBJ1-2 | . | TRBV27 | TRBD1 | CASSLRGQNYGYTF
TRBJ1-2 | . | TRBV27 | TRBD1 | CAFSRGTAVYGYTF
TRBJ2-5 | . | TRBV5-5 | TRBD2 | CASSSLAGQETQYF
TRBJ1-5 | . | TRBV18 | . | CASSPQGFNQPQHF
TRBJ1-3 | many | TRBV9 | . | CASSVTDSHSSTIYF
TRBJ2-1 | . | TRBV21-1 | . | CASRPGGPENEQFF
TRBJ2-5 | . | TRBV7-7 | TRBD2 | CASSSQTSGIPRETQYF
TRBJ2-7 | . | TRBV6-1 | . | CASTDSTYEQYF
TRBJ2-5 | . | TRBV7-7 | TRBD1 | CASSLHGTGEAETQYF
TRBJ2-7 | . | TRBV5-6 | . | CASSLAGGSYEQYF
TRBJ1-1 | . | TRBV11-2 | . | CASSLGTDRMNTEAFF
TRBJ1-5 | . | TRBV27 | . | CASSLSGRGRSQPQHF